Below, 5 T cell receptor beta chains from the same sample are listed, as sequenced in a study of blood T cell repertoires in COVID-19. Sequencing was performed with immunoSEQ multiplex PCR; in TCRdb, only in-frame clones are kept and a portion is missing. The table records over 45,000 clones, approximately 84% of them present only once. Input material: peripheral blood. The receptors shown here come from a man aged 45 to 65 with active COVID-19.

The chain joins TRBV11-3 to TRBJ1-1; 9 nucleotides line up with TRBD1. This CDR3 is built from 14 residues. Germline CDR1 is SGHNT and CDR2 is YENEEA. V lost 5 bases to trimming and J lost 4 bases; unmatched junction nucleotides: 5. DNA of the CDR3: TGTGCCAGCAGCGAACAGGGGGCGGGCACTGAAGCTTTCTTT. Its protein product is CASSEQGAGTEAFF.

The rearrangement links TRBV11-3 to TRBJ1-2; 7 bases align to TRBD1. Germline loops: CDR1 SGHNT, CDR2 YENEEA. After removal of 0 bases from V and 13 bases from J, the junction contained 5 bases not matched to a gene. The CDR3 loop spans 12 amino acids. The CDR3 sequence: CASSLDGQECTF. DNA of the CDR3: TGTGCCAGCAGCTTAGACGGACAGGAGTGCACCTTC.

V and J are TRBV5-8 and TRBJ1-5, with a weak D call TRBD1 (5 bases). Germline V gives CDR1 SGHTS, CDR2 YDEGEE. The length of the CDR3 is 15 residues. The V end lost 2 bases, the J end lost 0 bases, and 9 bases lay between the germline ends. Written as DNA, the CDR3 is TGTGCCAGCAGCTTTAGCGGACATAGCAATCAGCCCCAGCATTTT. It specifies CASSFSGHSNQPQHF. Filled out from reference TRBV5-8 and TRBJ1-5, the complete variable domain reads EAGVTQSPTHLIKTRGQQATLRCSPISGHTSVYWYQQALGLGLQFLLWYDEGEERNRGNFPPRFSGRQFPNYSSELNVNALELEDSALYLCASSFSGHSNQPQHFGDGTRLSIL.

V usage is TRBV27 and J usage is TRBJ2-3, with D tentatively TRBD1 (5 bases). The CDR3 totals 16 residues. Germline assignment: CDR1 MNHEY and CDR2 SMNVEV (reference sequence). V was trimmed by 2 bases and J by 3 bases, leaving 15 bases between them. CDR3 protein: CASSLRGQTQTDTQYF. Here the CDR3 DNA reads TGTGCCAGCAGTTTAAGGGGCCAGACCCAAACAGATACGCAGTATTTT.

J is TRBJ2-3 and V is TRBV11-3, with TRBD1 as a possible D gene (5 bases). V was pared by 6 bases and J by 2 bases, with 9 bases between. Germline V gives CDR1 SGHNT, CDR2 YENEEA. This CDR3 has 13 residues. CDR3 coding DNA: TGTGCCAGCAGTGTACAGGACACAGATACGCAGTATTTT. Encoded protein: CASSVQDTDTQYF.